This is a list of T cell receptor beta chains from one sample in a study of T cell responses to AZD1222 COVID-19 vaccine. Data came from immunoSEQ multiplex PCR; TCRdb stores just in-frame clones and leaves some out. The sample comprises 99,000 or so clones, roughly nine tenths of which are singletons, and 2.5% to 3% rests with the top ten. Sequencing used peripheral blood, obtained on day 0 of AZD1222 vaccination. The receptor source for this set is an adult in good health. Each CDR3 is given with its conserved first and last residue. The D gene is left open where the match is weak. Expanded clones get a size class; other rows say once, few or many, or leave the size out.

>TRBJ1-1|-|-|TRBV18
TGTGCCAGCTCACCAATGAGGCTGGAGGCTGAAGCTTTCTTT
CASSPMRLEAEAFF
>TRBJ1-5|-|-|TRBV12-3/TRBV12-4
TGTGCCAGCAGTTTAAGGGAACCTGAGCCCCAGCATTTT
CASSLREPEPQHF
>TRBJ2-1|-|-|TRBV3-1/TRBV3-2
TGTGCCAGCAGCCATGGAGGAAACGAGCAGTTCTTC
CASSHGGNEQFF
>TRBJ1-2|-|-|TRBV7-3
TGTGCCAGCAGCCTAAACGCAGGGGCGGATGGCTACACCTTC
CASSLNAGADGYTF
>TRBJ2-3|-|-|TRBV27
TGTGCCAGCAGGGCAGGGGGCACAGATACGCAGTATTTT
CASRAGGTDTQYF
>TRBJ2-5|-|-|TRBV11-3
TGTGCCAGCAGCTTAGGGAAAGAGACCCAGTACTTC
CASSLGKETQYF
>TRBJ1-2|-|-|TRBV6-2/TRBV6-3
TGTGCCAGCAGTCGGACAGAATCAGACGGCTACACCTTC
CASSRTESDGYTF
>TRBJ1-3|-|-|TRBV10-3
TGTGCCATCATTGACCGGGCAGGCTCCAACACCATATATTTT
CAIIDRAGSNTIYF
>TRBJ2-5|-|-|TRBV19
TGTGCCAGTAGTATAGGGTTCCCCGACCAAGAGACCCAGTACTTC
CASSIGFPDQETQYF
>TRBJ2-7|-|TRBD1|TRBV6-5
TGTGCCAGCAGCCCGACAGGGGGCGGGTACGAGCAGTACTTC
CASSPTGGGYEQYF
>TRBJ1-4|-|-|TRBV5-4
TGTGCCAGCAGCCCGGGAGGACAGCACGGAGAAAAACTGTTTTTT
CASSPGGQHGEKLFF
>TRBJ2-4|-|-|TRBV12-3/TRBV12-4
TGTGCCAGCAGCCCCCTTCTAGGGGGGATTCAGTACTTC
CASSPLLGGIQYF
>TRBJ1-6|-|TRBD1|TRBV25-1
TGTGCCAGCAGTGAATTAGGGGGCAATTCACCCCTCCACTTT
CASSELGGNSPLHF
>TRBJ1-2|-|-|TRBV4-1
TGCGCCAGCAGCCAAGTCGGGGGGGCGGCCTATGGCTACACCTTC
CASSQVGGAAYGYTF
>TRBJ2-3|-|-|TRBV2
TGTGCCAGCAGTGATCGCCAGCGGGTGACAGATACGCAGTATTTT
CASSDRQRVTDTQYF
>TRBJ1-3|-|TRBD1|TRBV5-1
TGTGCCCCTGTCCCTAGACAGGGAAACTCTGGAAACACCATATATTTT
CAPVPRQGNSGNTIYF
>TRBJ1-4|-|-|TRBV28
TGTGCCAGCAGTCGCTACCGGGCCCCTGAGTCGAAGCTGTTTTTT
CASSRYRAPESKLFF
>TRBJ1-1|-|TRBD1|TRBV4-2
TGTGCCAGCAGTCAAGTCACACAGGGGTTAAGCGCGTTGAACACTGAAGCTTTCTTT
CASSQVTQGLSALNTEAFF
>TRBJ2-2|-|-|TRBV4-2
TGTGCCAGCAGCCAAGAGGGTACGGGAGTAATTAACGGGGAGCTGTTTTTT
CASSQEGTGVINGELFF
>TRBJ2-3|-|TRBD2|TRBV3-1/TRBV3-2
TGTGCCAGCAGCCCAGTCGCTAGCGGAGTAAGCACAGATACGCAGTATTTT
CASSPVASGVSTDTQYF
>TRBJ1-5|-|-|TRBV12-3/TRBV12-4
TGTGCCAGCAGTTTGGACGGGAATCAGCCCCAGCATTTT
CASSLDGNQPQHF
>TRBJ1-6|-|TRBD1|TRBV2
TGTGCCAGCAGTGTGAGGGACAGGGGGCCCTCGCTATCCCTCCACTTT
CASSVRDRGPSLSLHF
>TRBJ2-5|-|TRBD2|TRBV6-1
TGTGCCAGCAGTGTCATTTTCGGGGGGGTTGGAAGAGAGACCCAGTACTTC
CASSVIFGGVGRETQYF
>TRBJ2-5|-|-|TRBV9
TGTGCCAGCAGCGTAGACCCTCAGCTCCAAGAGACCCAGTACTTC
CASSVDPQLQETQYF
>TRBJ1-5|-|-|TRBV7-2
TGTGCCAGCAGCCACCCGCGAGTTAGCAATCAGCCCCAGCATTTT
CASSHPRVSNQPQHF
>TRBJ1-4|-|-|TRBV4-3
TGCGCCAGCAGCCAAGAAGGCACAGGAGATGAAAAACTGTTTTTT
CASSQEGTGDEKLFF
>TRBJ1-2|-|-|TRBV27
TGTGCCAGCAAGAGGTTTGGCTATGGCTACACCTTC
CASKRFGYGYTF
>TRBJ2-5|-|-|TRBV7-7
TGTGCTAGCAGCTTAGACGCGGGGGCCCGGGAGACCCAGTACTTC
CASSLDAGARETQYF
>TRBJ1-2|-|TRBD1|TRBV10-3
TGTGCCATCAGTGAGGACAGGGGGTATGGCTACACCTTC
CAISEDRGYGYTF
>TRBJ1-6|few|-|TRBV5-4
TGTGCCAGCAGCTTGGGGGGATTGGGATCACCCCTCCACTTT
CASSLGGLGSPLHF
>TRBJ1-4|-|-|TRBV4-2
TGTGCCAGCAGCCGCGGACATGGGGCGGAAAAACTGTTTTTT
CASSRGHGAEKLFF